The 15 T cell receptor beta chains listed next were all sequenced from one sample in a study of T cells in Graves' hyperthyroidism and ophthalmopathy. Amplified TCR beta CDR3 regions came from RNA transcripts. The TCR CDR3 was amplified in a first-round RT-PCR using the HTBI primer set. From the multiplex PCR reads, TCRdb called clonotypes with MiXCR, one entry per CDR3 protein. The data show some 690,000 distinct CDR3 sequences, with 17% seen just once and about 16% held by the top ten. Sequenced sample: blood. Every receptor here comes from a man between 50 and 59 years old with Graves' hyperthyroidism.

This clonotype was recorded at least ten times. The genes are TRBV2 and TRBJ1-2, with a possible D match to TRBD1 (5 bases). CDR1 is SNHLY, CDR2 FYNNEI, per germline. V was clipped by 6 bases and J by 6 bases, with 14 bases between them. There are 13 residues in the CDR3. The CDR3 spells CASSPVGRDGYTF. DNA for the CDR3: TGTGCCAGCAGCCCCGTAGGCAGGGATGGCTACACCTTC.

The table lists this clonotype with many counts. The V call is TRBV5-8, the J call TRBJ1-1; D not certain. The CDR3 has 15 amino acids. V was trimmed by 2 bases and J by 0 bases, leaving 11 bases between them. The germline gives CDR1 SGHTS, CDR2 YDEGEE. The DNA for the CDR3 is TGTGCCAGCAGCTTTAGAGTCTACGTGAACACTGAAGCTTTCTTT. Translated: CASSFRVYVNTEAFF.

This chain connects TRBV18 to TRBJ1-6; tentative D call: TRBD1 (5 bases). Trimming cost V 1 base and J 5 bases, with 15 bases left between them. This CDR3 comprises 17 residues. The germline V gene has CDR1 KGHSH and CDR2 LQKENI. CDR3 in DNA: TGTGCCAGCTCACCACTGAGGGGCGAAACGGATAATTCACCCCTCCACTTT. It yields the protein CASSPLRGETDNSPLHF.

This clonotype has only a few counts. The CDR3 here is CASTDYWDRVDNEQFF. The CDR3 DNA reads as TGTGCCAGCACCGACTATTGGGACAGGGTAGACAATGAGCAGTTCTTC. V usage is TRBV6-2 or TRBV6-3 and J usage is TRBJ2-1; 9 nucleotides line up with TRBD1. V shed 7 bases and J 5 bases; nucleotides not matched to a gene: 12. CDR1 and CDR2 from the germline V gene are MNHEY and SVGEGT. The CDR3 is 16 amino acids.

This clonotype was found many times. This rearrangement joins TRBV7-8 to TRBJ2-7, with 14 bases fitting TRBD2. The CDR3 has 16 residues. Germline loops: CDR1 SGHVS, CDR2 FQNEAQ. V trimming: 5 bases; J trimming: 6 bases; junction bases outside the gene matches: 9. CDR3 sequence: CASSMGLAGVQGEQYF. The CDR3 nucleotides are TGTGCCAGCAGCATGGGACTAGCGGGAGTTCAGGGCGAGCAGTACTTC. The full variable domain, its missing parts supplied by reference TRBV7-8 and TRBJ2-7, is GAGVSQSPRYKVAKRGQDVALRCDPISGHVSLFWYQQALGQGPEFLTYFQNEAQLDKSGLPSDRFFAERPEGSVSTLKIQRTQQEDSAVYLCASSMGLAGVQGEQYFGPGTRLTVT.

J is TRBJ2-1 and V is TRBV7-9; a possible D gene is TRBD2 (6 bases). The germline gives CDR1 SEHNR, CDR2 FQNEAQ (reference sequence). Trimming cost V 4 bases and J 7 bases, with 14 bases left between them. This CDR3 region has 14 residues. The CDR3 coding sequence is TGTGCCAGCAGCTATTCGGGACTCCCAAATGAGCAGTTCTTC. Protein: CASSYSGLPNEQFF.

The chain links TRBV27 to TRBJ1-1, with no clear D. This CDR3 comprises 12 residues. The germline V gene has CDR1 MNHEY and CDR2 SMNVEV (reference sequence). V gave up 6 bases and J gave up 4 bases, with 9 bases separating them. The CDR3: CASSSYSTEAFF. The CDR3 DNA is TGTGCCAGCAGCTCTTATAGCACTGAAGCTTTCTTT.

This clonotype showed up many times. The chain recombines TRBV3-1 with TRBJ2-1; 7 bases fit TRBD1. CDR3 length: 16 residues. J gave up 5 bases and V 4 bases, and 11 bases lay outside the gene matches. Germline CDR1 is LGHDT and CDR2 is YNNKEL (reference sequence). The CDR3 is CASSPYGDRDDNEQFF. Written as DNA, the CDR3 is TGTGCCAGCAGCCCTTATGGAGACAGGGACGACAATGAGCAGTTCTTC.

This clonotype occurred many times. The chain couples TRBV2 to TRBJ2-2, with 14 bases aligning to TRBD2. The CDR3 sequence is 14 residues long. Germline CDR1 SNHLY, CDR2 FYNNEI. V trimming: 6 bases; J trimming: 7 bases; junction bases outside the gene matches: 1. The CDR3: CASRGLAGVGELFF. For the CDR3, the DNA is TGTGCCAGCAGGGGACTAGCGGGAGTCGGGGAGCTGTTTTTT.

The chain is built from TRBV20-1 and TRBJ2-7; 7 nucleotides align to TRBD1. J gave up 1 base and V 2 bases, and 5 bases lay outside the gene matches. Looked up from germline, CDR1 is DFQATT and CDR2 is SNEGSKA (reference sequence). The CDR3 is made up of 14 amino acids. The DNA of the CDR3 is TGCAGTGCTAGAATCGACAGGGTATCCTACGAGCAGTACTTC. Residues: CSARIDRVSYEQYF.

At least ten counts were recorded for this clonotype. The chain is built from TRBV2 and TRBJ1-2, with TRBD1 matching over 7 bases. There are 15 residues in the CDR3. The germline gives CDR1 SNHLY, CDR2 FYNNEI. Losses at the gene ends were 6 bases for V and 4 bases for J; bases not matched to a gene: 11. This CDR3 is CASSLSGQALYGYTF. CDR3 DNA: TGTGCCAGCAGCCTTTCTGGACAGGCTCTCTATGGCTACACCTTC.

This clonotype was counted many times. This chain connects TRBV29-1 to TRBJ2-7; 14 bases line up with TRBD2. Germline loops: CDR1 SQVTM, CDR2 ANQGSEA. The CDR3 runs 18 residues. Unmatched junction bases numbered 11, after V lost 0 bases and J lost 4 bases. The CDR3 DNA reads TGCAGCGTTGAAGAGCCCTCGGGACTAGCGGGAGCAGGGTACGAGCAGTACTTC. Its protein product is CSVEEPSGLAGAGYEQYF.

Only a few counts were recorded for this clonotype. V usage is TRBV11-3 and J usage is TRBJ2-1; 15 bases are a match to TRBD2. The CDR3 spans 18 residues. CDR1 is SGHNT, CDR2 YENEEA, per germline. Trimming took 1 base from V and 6 from J; bases not matched to a gene: 7. CDR3: CASSLGGLAGGWSNEQFF. The CDR3 nucleotides are TGTGCCAGCAGCTTAGGGGGACTAGCGGGAGGTTGGTCCAATGAGCAGTTCTTC.

V gene TRBV4-1 combines with J gene TRBJ2-7; the match to TRBD1 covers 10 bases. Per the germline V gene, CDR1 is MGHRA and CDR2 is YSYEKL. V was clipped by 2 bases and J by 5 bases; unmatched bases: 12. CDR3 size: 17 residues. The CDR3 here is CASSQRLGTGAGNEQYF. CDR3 nucleotides: TGCGCCAGCAGCCAACGGCTTGGGACAGGGGCCGGGAACGAGCAGTACTTC.

The chain uses TRBV30 and TRBJ1-5, with 8 bases fitting TRBD1. This CDR3 contains 15 residues. Germline V lookup: CDR1 GTSNPN, CDR2 SVGIG (reference sequence). V was pared by 2 bases and J by 9 bases, with 12 bases of the junction left unmatched. The CDR3 region is CAWSLKTGARGPQHF. The CDR3 region has the DNA TGTGCCTGGAGTCTTAAGACAGGGGCCCGCGGGCCCCAGCATTTT.